The TCR beta chain described here comes from a study of blood T cell repertoires in COVID-19. Sequencing used immunoSEQ multiplex PCR; TCRdb keeps in-frame clones, though not all of them. Of 200,000 to 250,000 clones detected, 70% to 85% appear once; the ten largest clones hold approximately 4%. V lost 1 base, J lost 6 bases, and 6 bases lay in between. This CDR3 comprises 13 residues. This receptor was identified in a woman aged 40 to 55 with active or convalescent COVID-19. Sequenced input: peripheral blood. J is TRBJ2-2 and V is TRBV12-3 or TRBV12-4; D gene ambiguous. The CDR3 DNA follows: TGTGCCAGCAGTTTAGACGGAGCCGGGGAGCTGTTTTTT. It yields the protein CASSLDGAGELFF.